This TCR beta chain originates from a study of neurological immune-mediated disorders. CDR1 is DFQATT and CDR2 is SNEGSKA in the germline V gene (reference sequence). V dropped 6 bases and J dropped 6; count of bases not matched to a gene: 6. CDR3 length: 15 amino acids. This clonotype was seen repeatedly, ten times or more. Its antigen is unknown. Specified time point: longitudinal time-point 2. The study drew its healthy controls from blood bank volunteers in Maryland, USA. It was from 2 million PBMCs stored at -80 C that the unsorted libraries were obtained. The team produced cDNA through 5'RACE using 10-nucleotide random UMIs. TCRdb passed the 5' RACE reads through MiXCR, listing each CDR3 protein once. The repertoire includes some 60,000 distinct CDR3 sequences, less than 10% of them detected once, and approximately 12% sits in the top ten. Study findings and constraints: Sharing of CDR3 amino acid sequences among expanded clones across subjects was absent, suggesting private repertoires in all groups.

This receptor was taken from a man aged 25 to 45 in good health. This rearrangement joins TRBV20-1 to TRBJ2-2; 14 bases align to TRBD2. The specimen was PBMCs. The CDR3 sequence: CSASPGLAGAGELFF. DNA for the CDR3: TGCAGTGCATCCCCGGGACTAGCGGGAGCCGGGGAGCTGTTTTTT.